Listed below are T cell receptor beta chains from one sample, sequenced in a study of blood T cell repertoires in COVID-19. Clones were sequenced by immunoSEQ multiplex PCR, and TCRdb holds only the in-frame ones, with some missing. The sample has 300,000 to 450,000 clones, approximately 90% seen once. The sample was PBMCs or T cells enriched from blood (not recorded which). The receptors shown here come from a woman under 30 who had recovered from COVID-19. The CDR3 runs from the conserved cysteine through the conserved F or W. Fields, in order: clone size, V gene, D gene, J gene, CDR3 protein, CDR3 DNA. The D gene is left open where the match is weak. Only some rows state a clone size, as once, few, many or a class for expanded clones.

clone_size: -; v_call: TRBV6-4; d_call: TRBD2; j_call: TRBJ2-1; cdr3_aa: CASSFLGLAGGPPYNEQFF; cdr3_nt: TGTGCCAGCAGTTTTCTGGGACTAGCGGGGGGGCCCCCCTACAATGAGCAGTTCTTC
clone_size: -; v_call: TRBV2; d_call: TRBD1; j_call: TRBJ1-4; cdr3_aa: CASSEKGAREKLFF; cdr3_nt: TGTGCCAGCAGTGAAAAGGGGGCGCGTGAAAAACTGTTTTTT
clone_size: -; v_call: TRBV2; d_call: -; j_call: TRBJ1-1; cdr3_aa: CASRLQGPNTEAFF; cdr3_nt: TGTGCCAGCAGGTTACAGGGACCGAACACTGAAGCTTTCTTT
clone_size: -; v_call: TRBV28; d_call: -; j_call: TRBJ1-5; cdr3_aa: CASSGSPWAISNQPQHF; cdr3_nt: TGTGCCAGCAGTGGGTCCCCTTGGGCAATTAGCAATCAGCCCCAGCATTTT
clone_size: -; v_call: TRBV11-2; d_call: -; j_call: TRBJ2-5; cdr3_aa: CASSLPRGETQYF; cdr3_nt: TGTGCCAGCAGCCTCCCCCGGGGAGAGACCCAGTACTTC
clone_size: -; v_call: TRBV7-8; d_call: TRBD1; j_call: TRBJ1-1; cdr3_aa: CASSPGQKNTEAFF; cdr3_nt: TGTGCCAGCAGCCCGGGACAGAAGAACACTGAAGCTTTCTTT
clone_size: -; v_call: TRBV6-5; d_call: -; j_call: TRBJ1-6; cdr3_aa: CASSYSRGASPLHF; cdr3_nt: TGTGCCAGCAGTTACTCCCGGGGGGCTTCACCCCTCCACTTT
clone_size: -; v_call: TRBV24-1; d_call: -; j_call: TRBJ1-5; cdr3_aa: CATSPRMTGQPQHF; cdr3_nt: TGTGCCACCAGCCCCCGGATGACAGGTCAGCCCCAGCATTTT
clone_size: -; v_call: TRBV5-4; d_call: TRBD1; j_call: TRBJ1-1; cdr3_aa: CASSRQGSNTEAFF; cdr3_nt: TGTGCCAGCAGCCGACAGGGGTCGAACACTGAAGCTTTCTTT
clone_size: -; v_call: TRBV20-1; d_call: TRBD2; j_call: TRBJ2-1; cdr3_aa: CSASSGGTNEQFF; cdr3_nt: TGCAGTGCTAGTAGCGGGGGGACCAATGAGCAGTTCTTC
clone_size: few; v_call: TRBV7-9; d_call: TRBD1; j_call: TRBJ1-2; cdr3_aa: CASSLGLRQGDKNGYTF; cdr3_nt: TGTGCCAGCAGCTTAGGGTTAAGACAGGGGGATAAAAATGGCTACACCTTC
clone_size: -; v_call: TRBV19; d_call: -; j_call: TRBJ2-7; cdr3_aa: CASSIGNDSPYEQYF; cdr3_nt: TGTGCCAGTAGTATAGGAAACGACAGTCCCTACGAGCAGTACTTC
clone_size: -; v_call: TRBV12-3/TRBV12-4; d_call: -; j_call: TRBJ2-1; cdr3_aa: CASRRQDYNEQFF; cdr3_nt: TGTGCCAGCAGGAGACAAGACTACAATGAGCAGTTCTTC
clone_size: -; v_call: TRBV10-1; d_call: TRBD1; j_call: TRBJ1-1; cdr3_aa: CASSELKGTEFNTEAFF; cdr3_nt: TGCGCCAGCAGTGAGTTAAAGGGGACAGAGTTTAACACTGAAGCTTTCTTT
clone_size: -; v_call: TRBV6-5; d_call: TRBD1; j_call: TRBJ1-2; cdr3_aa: CASRQTGVRGYTF; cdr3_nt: TGTGCCAGCAGACAAACAGGGGTACGTGGCTACACCTTC
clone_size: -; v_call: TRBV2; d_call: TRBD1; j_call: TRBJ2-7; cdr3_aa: CASNLGQGYEQYF; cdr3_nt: TGTGCCAGCAACCTCGGACAGGGCTACGAGCAGTACTTC
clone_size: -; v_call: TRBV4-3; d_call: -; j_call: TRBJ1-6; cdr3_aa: CASSQNQGYNSPLHF; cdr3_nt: TGCGCCAGCAGCCAGAATCAGGGGTATAATTCACCCCTCCACTTT
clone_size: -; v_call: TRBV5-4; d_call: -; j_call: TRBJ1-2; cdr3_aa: CASSSVNYGYTF; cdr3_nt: TGTGCCAGCAGCTCCGTTAACTATGGCTACACCTTC
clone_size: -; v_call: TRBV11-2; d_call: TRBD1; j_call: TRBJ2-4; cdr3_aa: CASSYPGQGYFVF; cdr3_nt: TGTGCCAGCAGCTACCCGGGACAGGGATATTTTGTCTTC
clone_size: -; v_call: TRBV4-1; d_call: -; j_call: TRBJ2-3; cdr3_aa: CASSPNTAADTQYF; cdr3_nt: TGCGCCAGCAGCCCGAACACAGCCGCAGATACGCAGTATTTT
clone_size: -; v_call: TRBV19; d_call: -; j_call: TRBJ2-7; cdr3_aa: CAGSEGEQYF; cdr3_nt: TGTGCCGGCTCTGAGGGCGAGCAGTACTTC
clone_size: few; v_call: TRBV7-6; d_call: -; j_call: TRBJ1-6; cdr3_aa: CASSLSAVRSPLHF; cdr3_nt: TGTGCCAGCAGCTTGTCCGCGGTGAGATCACCCCTCCACTTT
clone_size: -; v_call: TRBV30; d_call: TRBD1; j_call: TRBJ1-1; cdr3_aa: CAWSVLGTGEAFF; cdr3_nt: TGTGCCTGGAGTGTACTAGGGACAGGGGAAGCTTTCTTT
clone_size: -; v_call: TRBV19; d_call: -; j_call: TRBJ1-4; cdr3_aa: CASSIQGTNEKLFF; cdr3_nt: TGTGCCAGTAGTATACAGGGGACTAATGAAAAACTGTTTTTT
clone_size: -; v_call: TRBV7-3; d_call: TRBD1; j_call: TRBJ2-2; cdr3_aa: CASSLIGGDTGELFF; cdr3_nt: TGTGCCAGCAGCTTAATAGGGGGCGACACCGGGGAGCTGTTTTTT
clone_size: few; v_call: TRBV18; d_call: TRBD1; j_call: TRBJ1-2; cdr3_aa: CASSPPGTGYGYTF; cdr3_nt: TGTGCCAGCTCACCACCGGGGACAGGGTACGGCTACACCTTC
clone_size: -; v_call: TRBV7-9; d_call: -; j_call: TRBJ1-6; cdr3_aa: CASSLDDSPISYNSPLHF; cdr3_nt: TGTGCCAGCAGCTTAGACGACAGCCCAATATCCTATAATTCACCCCTCCACTTT
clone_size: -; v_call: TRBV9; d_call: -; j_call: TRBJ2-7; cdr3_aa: CASSVSMPSQGREQYF; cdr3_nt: TGTGCCAGCAGCGTTTCCATGCCGTCACAGGGACGGGAGCAGTACTTC